A selection of T cell receptor beta chains follows, all from one sample in a study of cytomegalovirus exposure and HLA in healthy donors. Only in-frame clones appear in the TCRdb table, and some are missing; sequencing was by immunoSEQ multiplex PCR. Here the sample spans roughly 120,000 clones, about three quarters being singletons. The sample was PBMCs. The receptor source for this set is an older woman in good health and CMV-seropositive. CDR3s leave out the opening cysteine and the closing phenylalanine or tryptophan. A clone size is listed for some rows: how often the clone was seen (once, few, many), or a class if it is expanded.

J gene | V gene | clone size | CDR3 protein
TRBJ1-4 | TRBV30 | NA | AWSLPGTVAEKLF
TRBJ1-1 | TRBV28 | NA | ASSPLTGQITEAF
TRBJ1-4 | TRBV19 | few | ASSERATNEKLF
TRBJ1-6 | TRBV4-1 | NA | ASSQVGGSYNSPLH
TRBJ2-3 | TRBV27 | NA | ASSFLASQSTDTQY
TRBJ1-1 | TRBV5-4 | NA | ASSLAGRDTEAF
TRBJ1-1 | TRBV28 | once | ASSLPGTANTEAF
TRBJ1-2 | TRBV7-9 | NA | AESAAATNYGYT
TRBJ2-1 | TRBV7-2 | once | ASSLAWLAGGNEQF
TRBJ2-7 | TRBV5-4 | once | ASSPPDGLAGYEQY
TRBJ1-4 | TRBV7-2 | NA | ASSPDPLRANEKLF
TRBJ2-5 | TRBV5-1 | NA | ASSSGGKGVQETQY
TRBJ2-2 | TRBV4-1 | few | ASSQDMGADTGELF
TRBJ2-3 | TRBV5-1 | NA | ASSAGTGSITDTQY
TRBJ1-1 | TRBV20-1 | NA | SVARLSAF
TRBJ1-5 | TRBV28 | few | ASSKKTGAHRQPQH
TRBJ2-1 | TRBV19 | few | ASSTGLAGGQQF
TRBJ1-2 | TRBV7-8 | NA | ASSLMTVEWGYT
TRBJ1-3 | TRBV25-1 | few | ASSEYLTGGENTIY
TRBJ2-3 | TRBV15 | NA | ATSRDQVRGTSTDTQY
TRBJ2-1 | TRBV6-6 | few | ASSPGGSGINEQF
TRBJ2-7 | TRBV7-9 | NA | ASSLDVGGRGM
TRBJ1-3 | TRBV7-8 | NA | ASRKTPGYGNTIY
TRBJ2-1 | TRBV18 | once | ASSLQGSVSYNEQF
TRBJ1-4 | TRBV30 | NA | AWTRGSATNEKLF
TRBJ2-3 | TRBV6-1 | NA | ASTLRGRAADTQY
TRBJ1-2 | TRBV2 | NA | ASSEARGGRNYGYT
TRBJ1-4 | TRBV30 | few | AWGQGEKLF
TRBJ2-1 | TRBV7-9 | NA | ASSQYGTAYNEQF
TRBJ1-2 | TRBV4-2 | once | ASSQSYREGNYGYT
TRBJ1-2 | TRBV6-6 | once | ASNPDRAVYGYT
TRBJ2-7 | TRBV4-2 | NA | ASSQSGGYEQY
TRBJ2-1 | TRBV29-1 | NA | SVVTGYNEQF
TRBJ2-7 | TRBV5-6 | NA | ASATGSYEQY
TRBJ1-2 | TRBV5-6 | NA | ASRPGQGLNYGYT